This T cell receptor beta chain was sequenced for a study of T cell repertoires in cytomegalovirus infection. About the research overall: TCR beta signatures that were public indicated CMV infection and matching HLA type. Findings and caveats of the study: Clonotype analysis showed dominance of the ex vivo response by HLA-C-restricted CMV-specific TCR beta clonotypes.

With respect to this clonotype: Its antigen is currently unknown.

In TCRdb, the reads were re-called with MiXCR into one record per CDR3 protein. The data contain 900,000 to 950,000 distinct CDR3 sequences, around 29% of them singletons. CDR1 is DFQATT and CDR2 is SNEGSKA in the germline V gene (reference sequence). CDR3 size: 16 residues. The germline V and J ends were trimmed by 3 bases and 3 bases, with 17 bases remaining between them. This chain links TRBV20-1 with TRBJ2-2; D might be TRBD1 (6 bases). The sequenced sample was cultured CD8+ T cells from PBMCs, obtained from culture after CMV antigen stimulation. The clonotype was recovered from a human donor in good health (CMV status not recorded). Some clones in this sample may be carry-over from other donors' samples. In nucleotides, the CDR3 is TGCAGTGCTAGTAGGGTTTTAGAGGGGGACACCGGGGAGCTGTTTTTT. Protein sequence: CSASRVLEGDTGELFF.